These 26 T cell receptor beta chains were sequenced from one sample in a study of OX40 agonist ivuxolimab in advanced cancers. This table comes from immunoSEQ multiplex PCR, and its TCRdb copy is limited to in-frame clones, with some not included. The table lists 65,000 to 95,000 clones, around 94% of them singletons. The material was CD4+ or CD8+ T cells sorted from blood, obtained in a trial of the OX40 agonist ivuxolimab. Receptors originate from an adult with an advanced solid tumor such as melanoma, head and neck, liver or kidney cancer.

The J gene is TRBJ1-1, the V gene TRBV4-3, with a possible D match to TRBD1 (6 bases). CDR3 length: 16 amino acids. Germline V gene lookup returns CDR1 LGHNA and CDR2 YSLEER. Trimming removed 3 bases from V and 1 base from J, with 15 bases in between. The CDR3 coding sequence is TGCGCCAGCAGCCAGGGAAACACAGGGCCGAACACTGAAGCTTTCTTT. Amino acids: CASSQGNTGPNTEAFF.

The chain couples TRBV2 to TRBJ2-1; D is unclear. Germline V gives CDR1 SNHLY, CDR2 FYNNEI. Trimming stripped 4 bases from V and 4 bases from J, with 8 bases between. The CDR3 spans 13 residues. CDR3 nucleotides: TGTGCCAGCAGTGGTAGTGGGTACAATGAGCAGTTCTTC. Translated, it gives CASSGSGYNEQFF.

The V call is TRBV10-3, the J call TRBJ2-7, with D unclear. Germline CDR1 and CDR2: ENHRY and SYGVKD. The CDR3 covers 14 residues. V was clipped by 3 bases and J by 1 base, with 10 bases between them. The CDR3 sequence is CAISDEHSSYEQYF. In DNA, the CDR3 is TGTGCCATCAGTGACGAGCATAGTTCCTACGAGCAGTACTTC.

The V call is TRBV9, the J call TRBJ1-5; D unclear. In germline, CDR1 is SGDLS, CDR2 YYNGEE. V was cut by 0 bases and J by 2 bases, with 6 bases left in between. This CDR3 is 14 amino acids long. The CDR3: CASSVEGGNQPQHF. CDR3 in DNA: TGTGCCAGCAGCGTAGAAGGAGGCAATCAGCCCCAGCATTTT.

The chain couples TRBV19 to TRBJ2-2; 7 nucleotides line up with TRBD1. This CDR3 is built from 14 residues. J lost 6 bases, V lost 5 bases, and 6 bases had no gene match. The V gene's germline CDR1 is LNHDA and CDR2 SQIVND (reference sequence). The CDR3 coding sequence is TGTGCCAGTAGTGTCGACAGGGAGTCCGGGGAGCTGTTTTTT. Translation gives CASSVDRESGELFF.

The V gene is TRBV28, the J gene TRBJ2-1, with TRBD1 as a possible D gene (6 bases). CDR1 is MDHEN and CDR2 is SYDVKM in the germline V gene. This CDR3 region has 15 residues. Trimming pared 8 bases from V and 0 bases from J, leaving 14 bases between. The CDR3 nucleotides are TGTGCCAGCTTTGGACCGGACAGCTCCTACAATGAGCAGTTCTTC. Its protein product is CASFGPDSSYNEQFF.

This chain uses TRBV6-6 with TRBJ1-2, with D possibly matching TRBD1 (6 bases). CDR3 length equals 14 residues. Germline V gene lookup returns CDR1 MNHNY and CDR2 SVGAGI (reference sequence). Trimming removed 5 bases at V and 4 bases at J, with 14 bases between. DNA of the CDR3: TGTGCCAGCAGTGCTGGGGGCACTGGCTATGGCTACACCTTC. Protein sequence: CASSAGGTGYGYTF.

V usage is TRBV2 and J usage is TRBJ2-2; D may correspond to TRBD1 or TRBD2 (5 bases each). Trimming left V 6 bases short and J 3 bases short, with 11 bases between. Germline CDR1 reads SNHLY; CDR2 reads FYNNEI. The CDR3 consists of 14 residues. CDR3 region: CASRELGDTGELFF. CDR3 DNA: TGTGCCAGCAGGGAATTGGGGGACACCGGGGAGCTGTTTTTT.

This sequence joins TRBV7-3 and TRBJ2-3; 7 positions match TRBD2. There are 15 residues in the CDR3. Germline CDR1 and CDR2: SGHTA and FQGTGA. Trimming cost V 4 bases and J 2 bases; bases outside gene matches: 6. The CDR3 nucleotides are TGTGCCAGCAGCTATCTAGCGGACCCCACAGATACGCAGTATTTT. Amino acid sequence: CASSYLADPTDTQYF. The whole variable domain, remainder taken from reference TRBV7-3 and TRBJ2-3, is GAGVSQTPSNKVTEKGKYVELRCDPISGHTALYWYRQSLGQGPEFLIYFQGTGAADDSGLPNDRFFAVRPEGSVSTLKIQRTERGDSAVYLCASSYLADPTDTQYFGPGTRLTVL.

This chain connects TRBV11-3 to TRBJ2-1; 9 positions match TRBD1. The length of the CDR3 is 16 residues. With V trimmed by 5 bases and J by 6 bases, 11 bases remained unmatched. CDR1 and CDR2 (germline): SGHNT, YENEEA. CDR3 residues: CASSPHPGQGVNEQFF. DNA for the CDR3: TGTGCCAGCAGCCCTCACCCGGGACAGGGTGTCAATGAGCAGTTCTTC.

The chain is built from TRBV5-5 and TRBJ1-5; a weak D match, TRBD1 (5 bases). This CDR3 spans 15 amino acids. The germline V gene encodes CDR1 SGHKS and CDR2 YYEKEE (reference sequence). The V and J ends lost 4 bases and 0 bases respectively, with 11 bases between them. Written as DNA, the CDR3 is TGTGCCAGCAGCATTAGGGGAGATAGCAATCAGCCCCAGCATTTT. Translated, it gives CASSIRGDSNQPQHF. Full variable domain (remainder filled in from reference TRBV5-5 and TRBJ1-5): DAGVTQSPTHLIKTRGQQVTLRCSPISGHKSVSWYQQVLGQGPQFIFQYYEKEERGRGNFPDRFSARQFPNYSSELNVNALLLGDSALYLCASSIRGDSNQPQHFGDGTRLSIL.

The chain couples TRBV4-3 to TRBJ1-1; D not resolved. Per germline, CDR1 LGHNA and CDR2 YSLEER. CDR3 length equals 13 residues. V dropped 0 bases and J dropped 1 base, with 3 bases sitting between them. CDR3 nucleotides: TGCGCCAGCAGCCAAGATGGGAACACTGAAGCTTTCTTT. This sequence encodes CASSQDGNTEAFF.

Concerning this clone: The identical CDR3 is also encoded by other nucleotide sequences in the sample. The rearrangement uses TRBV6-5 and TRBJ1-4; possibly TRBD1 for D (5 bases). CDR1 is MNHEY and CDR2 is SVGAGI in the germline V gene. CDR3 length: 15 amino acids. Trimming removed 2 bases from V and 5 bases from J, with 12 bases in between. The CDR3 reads CASSYRDGLNEKLFF. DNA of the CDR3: TGTGCCAGCAGTTACCGGGACGGTTTAAATGAAAAACTGTTTTTT.

The CDR3 DNA reads as TGTGCCAGCAGCCAAGGGGGCGCTGGCTACACCTTC. It encodes CASSQGGAGYTF. This chain joins TRBV5-4 and TRBJ1-2; 7 bases are shared with TRBD1. The V segment lost 4 bases and the J segment 7 bases; nucleotides outside the gene matches: 4. This CDR3 comprises 12 residues. Germline V CDR1 and CDR2: SGHNT, YYREEE (reference sequence).

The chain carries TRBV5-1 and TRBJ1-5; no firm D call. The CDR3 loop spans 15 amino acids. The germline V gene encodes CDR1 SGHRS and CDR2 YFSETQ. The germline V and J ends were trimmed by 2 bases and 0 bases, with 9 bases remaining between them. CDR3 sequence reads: CASSFDGYSNQPQHF. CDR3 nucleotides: TGCGCCAGCAGCTTCGACGGTTATAGCAATCAGCCCCAGCATTTT. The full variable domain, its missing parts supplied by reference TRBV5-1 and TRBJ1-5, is KAGVTQTPRYLIKTRGQQVTLSCSPISGHRSVSWYQQTPGQGLQFLFEYFSETQRNKGNFPGRFSGRQFSNSRSEMNVSTLELGDSALYLCASSFDGYSNQPQHFGDGTRLSIL.

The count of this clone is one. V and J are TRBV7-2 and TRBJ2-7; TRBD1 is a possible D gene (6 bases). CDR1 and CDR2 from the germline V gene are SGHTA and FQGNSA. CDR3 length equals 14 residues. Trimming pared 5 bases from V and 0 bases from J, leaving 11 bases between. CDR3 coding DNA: TGTGCCAGCAGCCTCCAACAGGGCTCCTACGAGCAGTACTTC. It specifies CASSLQQGSYEQYF.

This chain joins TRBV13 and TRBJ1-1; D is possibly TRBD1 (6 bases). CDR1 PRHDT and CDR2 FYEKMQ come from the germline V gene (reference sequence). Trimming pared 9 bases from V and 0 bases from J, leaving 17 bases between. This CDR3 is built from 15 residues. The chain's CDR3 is CASSPPGQLNTEAFF. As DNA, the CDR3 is TGTGCCAGTTCTCCGCCGGGACAACTGAACACTGAAGCTTTCTTT. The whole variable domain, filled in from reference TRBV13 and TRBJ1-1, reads AAGVIQSPRHLIKEKRETATLKCYPIPRHDTVYWYQQGPGQDPQFLISFYEKMQSDKGSIPDRFSAQQFSDYHSELNMSSLELGDSALYFCASSPPGQLNTEAFFGQGTRLTVV.

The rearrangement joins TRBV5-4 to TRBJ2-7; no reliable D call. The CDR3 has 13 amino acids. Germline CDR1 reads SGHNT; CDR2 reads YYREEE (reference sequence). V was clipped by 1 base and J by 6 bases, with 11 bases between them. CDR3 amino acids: CASSLLPSPEQYF. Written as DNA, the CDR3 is TGTGCCAGCAGCTTGCTCCCCTCTCCCGAGCAGTACTTC.

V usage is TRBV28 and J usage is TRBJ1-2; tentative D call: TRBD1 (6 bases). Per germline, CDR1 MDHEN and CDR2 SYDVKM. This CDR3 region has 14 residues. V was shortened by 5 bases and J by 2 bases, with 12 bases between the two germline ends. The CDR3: CASSRNRVNYGYTF. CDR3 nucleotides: TGTGCCAGCAGTCGCAACAGGGTGAACTATGGCTACACCTTC.

CDR3 residues: CASSSAHSYEQYF. Written as DNA, the CDR3 is TGTGCCAGCAGCTCAGCTCACTCCTACGAGCAGTACTTC. The V call is TRBV7-8, the J call TRBJ2-7, with D unclear. This CDR3 region has 13 residues. Per the germline V gene, CDR1 is SGHVS and CDR2 is FQNEAQ. The V end was cut by 4 bases, the J end by 0 bases, with 7 bases between.

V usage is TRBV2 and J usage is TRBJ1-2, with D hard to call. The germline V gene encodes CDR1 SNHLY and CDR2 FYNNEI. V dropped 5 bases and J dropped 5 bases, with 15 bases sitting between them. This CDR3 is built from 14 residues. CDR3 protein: CASSPSRTGYGYTF. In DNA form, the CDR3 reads TGTGCCAGCAGTCCCTCGCGGACGGGATATGGCTACACCTTC.

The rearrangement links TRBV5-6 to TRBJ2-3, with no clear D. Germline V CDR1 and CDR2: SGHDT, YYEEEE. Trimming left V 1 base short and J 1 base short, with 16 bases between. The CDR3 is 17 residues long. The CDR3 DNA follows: TGTGCCAGCAGCTTGTGGGGTGAACCCTCCGGCACAGATACGCAGTATTTT. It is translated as CASSLWGEPSGTDTQYF.

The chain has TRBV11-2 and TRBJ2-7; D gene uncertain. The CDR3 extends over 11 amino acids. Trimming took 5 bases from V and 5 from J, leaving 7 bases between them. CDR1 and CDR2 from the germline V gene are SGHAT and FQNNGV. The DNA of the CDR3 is TGTGCCAGCAGCCCTCGCAACGAGCAGTACTTC. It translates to CASSPRNEQYF.

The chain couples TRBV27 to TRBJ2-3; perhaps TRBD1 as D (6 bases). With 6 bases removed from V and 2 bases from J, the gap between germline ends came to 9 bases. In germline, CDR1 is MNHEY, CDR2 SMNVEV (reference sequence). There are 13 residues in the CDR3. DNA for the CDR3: TGTGCCAGCAGCTGGGACAACACAGATACGCAGTATTTT. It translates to CASSWDNTDTQYF.

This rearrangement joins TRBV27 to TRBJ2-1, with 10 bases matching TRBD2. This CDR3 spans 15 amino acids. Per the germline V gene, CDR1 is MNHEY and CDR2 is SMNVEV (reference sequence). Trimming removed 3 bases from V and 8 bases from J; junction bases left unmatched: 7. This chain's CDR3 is CASSLEASGGDEQFF. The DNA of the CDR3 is TGTGCCAGCAGTTTGGAGGCTAGCGGGGGCGATGAGCAGTTCTTC.

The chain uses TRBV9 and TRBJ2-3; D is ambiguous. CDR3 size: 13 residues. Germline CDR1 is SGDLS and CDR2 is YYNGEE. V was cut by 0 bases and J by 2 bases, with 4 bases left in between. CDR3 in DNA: TGTGCCAGCAGCGTAGTGTCCACAGATACGCAGTATTTT. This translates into CASSVVSTDTQYF.